One sample yielded the 24 T cell receptor beta chains listed below, sequenced in a study of beta chain features in type 1 diabetes. Expressed TCRB transcripts were sequenced after all isolated RNA was converted to cDNA. TCRdb's copy holds only in-frame clones and misses some; the assay was immunoSEQ multiplex PCR. The data show some 410,000 clones, with roughly 13% seen just once and roughly 0.04% held by the top ten. Sequencing input: naive CD4+ T cells from blood. The source is a man aged 25-45 years in good health.

This rearrangement joins TRBV7-8 to TRBJ2-5; no clear D. The CDR3 is 13 residues long. The germline V and J ends were trimmed by 2 bases and 5 bases, with 9 bases remaining between them. Germline V gene lookup returns CDR1 SGHVS and CDR2 FQNEAQ. In DNA, the CDR3 is TGTGCCAGCAGCTTACATGTGTTTGAGACCCAGTACTTC. Amino acid sequence: CASSLHVFETQYF.

The CDR3: CASSLTGIGTF. The CDR3 DNA reads TGTGCCAGCAGCTTAACAGGGATAGGCACCTTC. The chain links TRBV7-9 to TRBJ1-2, with D possibly matching TRBD1 (6 bases). CDR3 size: 11 residues. Trimming took 2 bases from V and 13 from J, leaving 11 bases between them. Germline loops: CDR1 SEHNR, CDR2 FQNEAQ (reference sequence).

This clone was counted between two and nine times. The J gene is TRBJ2-5, the V gene TRBV30; D not resolved. The V end was cut by 4 bases, the J end by 4 bases, with 7 bases between. Looked up from germline, CDR1 is GTSNPN and CDR2 is SVGIG (reference sequence). The CDR3 length is 11 residues. The CDR3 here is CAWTARETQYF. For the CDR3, the DNA is TGTGCCTGGACCGCGCGAGAGACCCAGTACTTC.

This clone has just a few counts. The genes are TRBV30 and TRBJ1-1, with D possibly matching TRBD1 (6 bases). Germline CDR1 reads GTSNPN; CDR2 reads SVGIG (reference sequence). The CDR3 length is 11 residues. CDR3 coding DNA: TGTGCTGAGGGACACGGCCTGGGGGCTTTCTTT. This gives the protein CAEGHGLGAFF.

The chain links TRBV29-1 to TRBJ1-1, with unresolved D. V dropped 5 bases and J dropped 1 base, with 14 bases sitting between them. The CDR3 has 14 residues. CDR1 is SQVTM and CDR2 is ANQGSEA in the germline V gene. CDR3: CSVIGRAWNTEAFF. The CDR3 nucleotides are TGCAGCGTTATTGGGAGGGCTTGGAACACTGAAGCTTTCTTT. Based on the CDR3 plus reference TRBV29-1 and TRBJ1-1, the full variable domain is SAVISQKPSRDICQRGTSLTIQCQVDSQVTMMFWYRQQPGQSLTLIATANQGSEATYESGFVIDKFPISRPNLTFSTLTVSNMSPEDSSIYLCSVIGRAWNTEAFFGQGTRLTVV.

This clone was observed a few times. The genes are TRBV5-1 and TRBJ2-7; D is possibly TRBD2 (5 bases). V was clipped by 4 bases and J by 2 bases, with 22 bases between them. Germline V gene data show CDR1 as SGHRS and CDR2 as YFSETQ. This CDR3 spans 17 amino acids. CDR3 coding DNA: TGCGCCAGCAGCGTACGCTTCCAGCGGACGCCGGCCTACGAGCAGTACGTC. Translation gives CASSVRFQRTPAYEQYV.

The V call is TRBV29-1, the J call TRBJ2-3, with D perhaps matching TRBD2 (5 bases). The CDR3 length is 15 residues. With 2 bases removed from V and 3 bases from J, the gap between germline ends came to 15 bases. Germline lookup yields CDR1 SQVTM and CDR2 ANQGSEA. The CDR3 loop reads CSVETTNRMTDTQYF. In nucleotides, the CDR3 is TGCAGCGTTGAAACGACTAATCGGATGACAGATACGCAGTATTTT.

The chain carries TRBV27 and TRBJ2-1; D call uncertain. The CDR3 runs to 14 residues. V lost 6 bases, J lost 0 bases, and 9 bases lay in between. The V gene's germline CDR1 is MNHEY and CDR2 SMNVEV (reference sequence). This chain's CDR3 is CASRPLASYNEQFF. The CDR3 DNA reads as TGTGCCAGCAGACCACTGGCCTCCTACAATGAGCAGTTCTTC.

This clone was recorded a few times. This chain links TRBV30 with TRBJ2-1; 13 bases agree with TRBD2. The germline CDR1 and CDR2 sequences are GTSNPN and SVGIG (reference sequence). The CDR3 has 16 amino acids. Unmatched junction bases numbered 8, after V lost 2 bases and J lost 7 bases. The chain's CDR3 is CAWSLSRLAGGNEQFF. CDR3 coding DNA: TGTGCCTGGAGTTTGTCCCGACTAGCGGGAGGTAATGAGCAGTTCTTC.

This clone appeared a few times. CDR3 sequence: CASSEGLAGPKDTQYF. In DNA form, the CDR3 reads TGCGCCAGCAGCGAGGGACTAGCGGGGCCCAAAGATACGCAGTATTTT. The rearrangement links TRBV5-1 to TRBJ2-3; 13 nucleotides agree with TRBD2. The CDR3 has 16 residues. V shed 4 bases and J 5 bases; nucleotides not matched to a gene: 7. Germline-derived CDR1 and CDR2 are SGHRS and YFSETQ.

The table lists this clone with a few counts. This rearrangement joins TRBV6-1 to TRBJ1-5; D may be TRBD1 (6 bases). This CDR3 region has 15 residues. Germline V lookup: CDR1 MNHNS, CDR2 SASEGT. The V end lost 6 bases, the J end lost 4 bases, and 16 bases lay between the germline ends. CDR3 loop: CASSRPGARNQPQHF. The CDR3 bases are TGTGCCAGCAGCCGACCGGGGGCGAGGAATCAGCCCCAGCATTTT.

This chain uses TRBV7-9 with TRBJ2-5; D call uncertain. Trimming left V 5 bases short and J 1 base short, with 17 bases between. The CDR3 loop spans 16 amino acids. CDR1 and CDR2 (germline): SEHNR, FQNEAQ (reference sequence). CDR3 protein: CASSHQRRRPQETQYF. The CDR3 DNA reads as TGTGCCAGCAGCCACCAACGGAGACGGCCCCAAGAGACCCAGTACTTC.

As for this clone: This may be a read error, as it is one base from a much larger clone. The chain employs TRBV11-2 and TRBJ2-5; D gene unclear. The germline V and J ends were trimmed by 5 bases and 3 bases, with 4 bases remaining between them. This CDR3 has 11 amino acids. From germline, CDR1 is SGHAT and CDR2 FQNNGV. Here the CDR3 reads CASSREETQYF. The CDR3 region has the DNA TGTGCCAGCAGCCGAGAAGAGACCCAGTACTTC.

A few counts support this clone. The rearrangement joins TRBV30 to TRBJ1-2; D is unresolved. Per the germline V gene, CDR1 is GTSNPN and CDR2 is SVGIG (reference sequence). The V gene lost 7 bases and the J gene lost 5 bases, with 20 bases spanning the gap. The CDR3 is made up of 14 amino acids. Here the CDR3 DNA reads TGTGCCTACCTTCCGGGCCTTCGCCCTTATGGCTACACCTTC. It codes for CAYLPGLRPYGYTF.

The genes are TRBV18 and TRBJ2-7; 7 bases map to TRBD2. CDR3 size: 13 residues. Trimming took 3 bases from V and 4 from J; bases not matched to a gene: 3. CDR1 and CDR2 (germline): KGHSH, LQKENI. CDR3 DNA: TGTGCCAGCTCACCTACTAGCGCATACGAGCAGTACGTC. It is translated as CASSPTSAYEQYV.

This clone was picked up a small number of times. At one boundary the junction diverges from the germline segment, which might be a read error. The V gene is TRBV11-2, the J gene TRBJ1-2, with D tentatively TRBD1 (5 bases). Looked up from germline, CDR1 is SGHAT and CDR2 is FQNNGV. The CDR3 covers 11 residues. The CDR3 spells CASSAGHTRPF. The DNA of the CDR3 is TGTGCCAGCAGCGCCGGACATACCCGCCCCTTC.

The chain recombines TRBV9 with TRBJ2-1, with D maybe TRBD1 (5 bases). CDR1 and CDR2 from the germline V gene are SGDLS and YYNGEE. CDR3 size: 20 residues. V gave up 0 bases and J gave up 0 bases, with 22 bases separating them. The CDR3 DNA reads TGTGCCAGCAGCGTAGTCTCCAGGGCCGTTCACTCGAGCTCCTACAATGAGCAGTTCTTC. This translates into CASSVVSRAVHSSSYNEQFF.

V usage is TRBV19 and J usage is TRBJ1-5; D remains unclear. Trimming stripped 7 bases from V and 4 bases from J, with 17 bases between. The CDR3 consists of 15 residues. Germline V gives CDR1 LNHDA, CDR2 SQIVND (reference sequence). CDR3 in amino acids: CASTQRAGGNQPQHF. Written as DNA, the CDR3 is TGTGCCAGTACCCAAAGGGCAGGCGGTAATCAGCCCCAGCATTTT.

In its sample, this clone was seen a few times. The rearrangement uses TRBV7-8 and TRBJ2-4, with D possibly being TRBD2 (6 bases). The CDR3 spans 15 residues. Trimming took 4 bases from V and 4 from J, leaving 14 bases between them. The germline CDR1 and CDR2 sequences are SGHVS and FQNEAQ. CDR3 sequence reads: CASSSVSGTKNIQYF. The CDR3 DNA reads as TGTGCCAGCAGCTCGGTCTCGGGGACTAAAAACATTCAGTACTTC.

CDR3 DNA: TGCGCCAGCAGCCCTATCCGGGACCAGGGCTTCCCAGATACGCAGTATTTT. It is translated as CASSPIRDQGFPDTQYF. This sequence joins TRBV4-3 and TRBJ2-3, with D tentatively TRBD1 or TRBD2 (5 bases each). The CDR3 is 17 amino acids. The germline V and J ends were trimmed by 4 bases and 4 bases, with 21 bases remaining between them. Germline CDR1 is LGHNA and CDR2 is YSLEER.

The chain links TRBV5-6 to TRBJ2-5; 9 bases match TRBD1. Germline trimming cut 5 bases from V and 0 bases from J; bases unmatched to any gene: 11. There are 17 residues in the CDR3. Germline lookup yields CDR1 SGHDT and CDR2 YYEEEE. The CDR3 loop is CASRPGQGKHYQETQYF. The CDR3 DNA follows: TGTGCCAGCAGACCGGGACAGGGAAAGCACTACCAAGAGACCCAGTACTTC.

Many counts were recorded for this clone. The rearrangement joins TRBV9 to TRBJ2-1, with D possibly matching TRBD2 (5 bases). CDR3 size: 15 residues. Trimming pared 5 bases from V and 8 bases from J, leaving 20 bases between. CDR1 is SGDLS and CDR2 is YYNGEE in the germline V gene. The DNA for the CDR3 is TGTGCCAGCAGTCCAACCATACTAGTTTTGGATGAGCAGTTCTTC. This sequence encodes CASSPTILVLDEQFF.

This clone was counted a few times. The rearrangement joins TRBV5-4 to TRBJ2-1; TRBD2 matches 7 bases. The V gene's germline CDR1 is SGHNT and CDR2 YYREEE (reference sequence). The trim removed 1 base at V and 3 bases at J, leaving 4 bases unmatched. CDR3 size: 15 residues. Here the CDR3 reads CASSLRAGIYNEQFF. The CDR3 DNA is TGTGCCAGCAGCTTGCGAGCGGGGATCTACAATGAGCAGTTCTTC.

Only a few counts were recorded for this clone. V is TRBV19 and J is TRBJ2-5; D is unclear. The CDR3 loop spans 11 amino acids. Trimming removed 3 bases from V and 6 bases from J, with 5 bases in between. In germline, CDR1 is LNHDA, CDR2 SQIVND (reference sequence). This chain's CDR3 is CASSMGKTQYF. Here the CDR3 DNA reads TGTGCCAGTAGTATGGGGAAGACCCAGTACTTC.